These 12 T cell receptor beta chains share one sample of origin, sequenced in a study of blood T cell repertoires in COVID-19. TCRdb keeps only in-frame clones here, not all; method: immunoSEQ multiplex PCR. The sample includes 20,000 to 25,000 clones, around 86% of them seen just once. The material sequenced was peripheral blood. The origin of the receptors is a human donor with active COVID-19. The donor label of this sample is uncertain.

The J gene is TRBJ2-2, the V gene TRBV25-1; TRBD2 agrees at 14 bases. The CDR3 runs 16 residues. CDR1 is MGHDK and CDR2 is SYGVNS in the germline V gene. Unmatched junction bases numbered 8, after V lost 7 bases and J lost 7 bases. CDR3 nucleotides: TGTGCCAGCACCGGACTAGCGGGAGGTTTTGGCGGGGAGCTGTTTTTT. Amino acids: CASTGLAGGFGGELFF.

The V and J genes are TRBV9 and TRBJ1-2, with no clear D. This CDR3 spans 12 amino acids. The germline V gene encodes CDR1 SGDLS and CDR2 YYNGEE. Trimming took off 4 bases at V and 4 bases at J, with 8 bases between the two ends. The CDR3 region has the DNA TGTGCCAGCAGCCCCGTGAGCTATGGCTACACCTTC. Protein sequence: CASSPVSYGYTF.

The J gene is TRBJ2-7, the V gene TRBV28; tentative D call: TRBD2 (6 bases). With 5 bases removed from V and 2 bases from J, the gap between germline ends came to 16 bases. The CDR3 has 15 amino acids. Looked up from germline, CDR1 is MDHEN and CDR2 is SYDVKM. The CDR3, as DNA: TGTGCCAGCAGTGTCCGACTAGGCTCCACCTACGAGCAGTACTTC. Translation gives CASSVRLGSTYEQYF.

As DNA, the CDR3 is TGTGCCAGCAGCTTACCGGCGGAGAATTACGAGCAGTACTTC. It specifies CASSLPAENYEQYF. J is TRBJ2-7 and V is TRBV11-3; D is unresolved. The ends were cut back, 2 bases at V and 4 bases at J, with 12 bases in the middle. The CDR3 length is 14 residues. Germline assignment: CDR1 SGHNT and CDR2 YENEEA. The whole variable domain, filled in from reference TRBV11-3 and TRBJ2-7, reads EAGVVQSPRYKIIEKKQPVAFWCNPISGHNTLYWYLQNLGQGPELLIRYENEEAVDDSQLPKDRFSAERLKGVDSTLKIQPAELGDSAVYLCASSLPAENYEQYFGPGTRLTVT.

The CDR3 DNA reads as TGTGCCAGTTCTGTCGGGGGGGGCAGGAATGAGCAGTTCTTC. Protein product: CASSVGGGRNEQFF. The J gene is TRBJ2-1, the V gene TRBV19, with TRBD2 identical over 8 bases. This CDR3 region has 14 residues. V lost 8 bases and J lost 7; bases outside the gene matches: 10. Germline V lookup: CDR1 LNHDA, CDR2 SQIVND (reference sequence).

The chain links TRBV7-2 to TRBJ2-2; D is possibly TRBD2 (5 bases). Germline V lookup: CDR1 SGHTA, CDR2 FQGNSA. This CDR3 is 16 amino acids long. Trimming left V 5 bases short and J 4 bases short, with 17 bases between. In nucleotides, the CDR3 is TGTGCCAGCAGCCCCAGAGGGTCCAGGAGCACCGGGGAGCTGTTTTTT. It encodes CASSPRGSRSTGELFF.

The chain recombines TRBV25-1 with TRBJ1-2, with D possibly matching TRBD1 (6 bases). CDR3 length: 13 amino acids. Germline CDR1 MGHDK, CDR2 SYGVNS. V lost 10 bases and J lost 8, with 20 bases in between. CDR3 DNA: TGTGCCACCCAACCGGGGGGCAGTTACGGCTACACCTTC. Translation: CATQPGGSYGYTF.

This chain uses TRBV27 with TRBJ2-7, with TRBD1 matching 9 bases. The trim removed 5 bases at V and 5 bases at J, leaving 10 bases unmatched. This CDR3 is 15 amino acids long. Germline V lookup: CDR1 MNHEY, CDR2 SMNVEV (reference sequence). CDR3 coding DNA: TGTGCCAGCAGTCCGATAACTGACAGGGGGAACGAGCAGTACTTC. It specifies CASSPITDRGNEQYF.

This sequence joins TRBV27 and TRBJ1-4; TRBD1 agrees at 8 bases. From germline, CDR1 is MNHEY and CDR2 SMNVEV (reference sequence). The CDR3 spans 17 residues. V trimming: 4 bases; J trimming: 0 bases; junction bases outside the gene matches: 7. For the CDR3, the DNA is TGTGCCAGCAGTTCGGACAGGGAGCGGGCAACTAATGAAAAACTGTTTTTT. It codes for CASSSDRERATNEKLFF.

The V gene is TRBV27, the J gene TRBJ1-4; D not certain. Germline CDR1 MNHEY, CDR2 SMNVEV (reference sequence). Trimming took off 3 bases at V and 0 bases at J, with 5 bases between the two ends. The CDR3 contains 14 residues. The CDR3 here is CASSFSATNEKLFF. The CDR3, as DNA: TGTGCCAGCAGTTTTTCTGCAACTAATGAAAAACTGTTTTTT.

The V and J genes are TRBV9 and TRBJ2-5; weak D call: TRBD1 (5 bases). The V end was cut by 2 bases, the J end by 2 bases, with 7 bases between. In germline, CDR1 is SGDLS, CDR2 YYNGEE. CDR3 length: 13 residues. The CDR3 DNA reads TGTGCCAGCAGCGTGGGGCAACAAGAGACCCAGTACTTC. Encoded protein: CASSVGQQETQYF.

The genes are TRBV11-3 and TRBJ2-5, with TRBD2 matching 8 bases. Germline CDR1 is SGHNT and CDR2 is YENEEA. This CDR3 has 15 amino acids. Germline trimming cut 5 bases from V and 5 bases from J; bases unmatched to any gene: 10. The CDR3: CASSPGTRPRETQYF. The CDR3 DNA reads TGTGCCAGCAGCCCCGGGACTAGGCCTCGGGAGACCCAGTACTTC.